This T cell receptor beta chain was sequenced for a study of persistence of HIV-infected CD4 T cells. Study observations and caveats: Degenerate expanded CDR3beta sequences were enriched among CMV- and Gag-responding cells.

Sequencing used immunoSEQ version 4 in survey mode. The assay was immunoSEQ multiplex PCR, and TCRdb's table has in-frame clones only and misses some. The sample holds tens of thousands of clones, roughly 78% seen once. The CDR3 is made up of 15 amino acids. Trimming took 1 base from V and 6 from J, leaving 14 bases between them. In germline, CDR1 is SNHLY, CDR2 FYNNEI. Cells were stimulated with CMV-infected fibroblast lysates at 10 ug/mL. Sorted nonresponding memory CD4+ T cells were CD40L-negative, CD69-negative, CD45RO-high. About this clone: The target antigen is unknown.

The input for sequencing was CD4+ T cells sorted from PBMCs after 18-hour stimulation, taken from a patient who received antiretroviral therapy. J is TRBJ2-3 and V is TRBV2; D not resolved. The sequence derives from an adult man with HIV who was CMV-seropositive. CDR3 coding DNA: TGTGCCAGCAGTGAAGGGTTACGACGGACGGATACGCAGTATTTT. Translated: CASSEGLRRTDTQYF.